Each of the 25 T cell receptor beta chains below was sequenced from the same sample in a study of T cells after yellow fever vaccination. TCRdb re-called the 5' RACE reads through MiXCR, storing one row per CDR3 protein. The sample lists about 400,000 distinct CDR3 sequences, more than 5.5% occurring once. This specimen consisted of PBMCs, obtained 5 days after the yellow fever booster vaccination. These receptors were obtained from a man aged 25 to 45 who received the YFV17D yellow fever vaccine.

This clonotype was picked up many times. This chain connects TRBV5-1 to TRBJ2-3; 7 bases line up with TRBD2. Trimming at V came to 0 bases and at J to 0 bases, leaving 1 base not matched to a gene. The germline V gene encodes CDR1 SGHRS and CDR2 YFSETQ. CDR3 length equals 15 residues. CDR3: CASSLDSGSTDTQYF. CDR3 bases: TGCGCCAGCAGCTTGGATAGCGGGAGCACAGATACGCAGTATTTT.

This clonotype was seen more than once but under ten times. The CDR3 is CSVGLAGGETQYF. The CDR3 region has the DNA TGCAGCGTTGGACTAGCGGGGGGAGAGACCCAGTACTTC. This chain connects TRBV29-1 to TRBJ2-5; 13 nucleotides line up with TRBD2. CDR1 and CDR2 (germline): SQVTM, ANQGSEA. J was trimmed by 4 bases and V by 4 bases; bases with no gene match: 0. The CDR3 has 13 residues.

V gene TRBV14 combines with J gene TRBJ2-1, with a possible D match to TRBD2 (6 bases). Trimming took 4 bases from V and 6 from J, leaving 16 bases between them. CDR1 and CDR2 (germline): SGHDN, FVKESK. The CDR3 covers 15 residues. Written as DNA, the CDR3 is TGTGCCAGCAGCCCCCCCCCACTAGCACTCAATGAGCAGTTCTTC. Encoded protein: CASSPPPLALNEQFF.

The table lists this clonotype with a few counts. The chain joins TRBV12-1 to TRBJ2-1; TRBD1 was called by the table and not checked on the DNA. TRBV12-1 is designated a pseudogene. The CDR3 spans 12 residues. The CDR3 sequence: CASSSPRREQFF. DNA for the CDR3: TGTGCCAGCAGCTCCCCTCGGCGCGAGCAGTTCTTC.

This chain's CDR3 is CASSYSLAGVMPDTQYF. CDR3 sequence (DNA): TGTGCCAGCAGTTACTCTCTAGCGGGAGTAATGCCAGATACGCAGTATTTT. The gene calls are TRBV6-5 and TRBJ2-3; TRBD2 matches 10 bases. CDR1 MNHEY and CDR2 SVGAGI come from the germline V gene. The junction had 7 bases not matched to a gene; V was cut back by 0 bases and J by 4 bases. The CDR3 spans 17 residues.

This clonotype was observed at least ten times. The chain recombines TRBV7-3 with TRBJ2-1, with 14 bases lining up with TRBD2. CDR1 is SGHTA and CDR2 is FQGTGA in the germline V gene. This CDR3 is built from 17 residues. Losses at the gene ends were 6 bases for V and 7 bases for J; bases not matched to a gene: 11. The DNA for the CDR3 is TGTGCCAGCAGTCGCGGGACTAGCGGGAGTGTAGTAAATGAGCAGTTCTTC. It encodes CASSRGTSGSVVNEQFF.

Many counts were recorded for this clonotype. This rearrangement joins TRBV20-1 to TRBJ1-1; D is perhaps TRBD1 (5 bases). The CDR3 runs to 12 residues. Germline-derived CDR1 and CDR2 are DFQATT and SNEGSKA (reference sequence). V lost 4 bases and J lost 1, with 7 bases in between. The CDR3 loop reads CSAIGGNTEAFF. The DNA of the CDR3 is TGCAGTGCTATCGGGGGGAACACTGAAGCTTTCTTT.

The chain is built from TRBV5-4 and TRBJ2-3, with D perhaps TRBD1 (5 bases). The V end lost 4 bases, the J end lost 5 bases, and 17 bases lay between the germline ends. The CDR3 runs to 15 residues. Germline CDR1 and CDR2: SGHNT and YYREEE (reference sequence). The CDR3 protein is CASSPGRVLVDTQYF. CDR3 nucleotides: TGTGCCAGCAGCCCAGGCAGGGTACTGGTAGATACGCAGTATTTT. The full variable domain, rest sourced from reference TRBV5-4 and TRBJ2-3, is ETGVTQSPTHLIKTRGQQVTLRCSSQSGHNTVSWYQQALGQGPQFIFQYYREEENGRGNFPPRFSGLQFPNYSSELNVNALELDDSALYLCASSPGRVLVDTQYFGPGTRLTVL.

The table lists this clonotype with many counts. The V and J genes are TRBV20-1 and TRBJ1-4; the D gene is possibly TRBD1 (5 bases). The CDR3 spans 11 residues. The V end was cut by 3 bases, the J end by 6 bases, with 5 bases between. Germline V gene data show CDR1 as DFQATT and CDR2 as SNEGSKA (reference sequence). The DNA for the CDR3 is TGCAGTGCTAGGGGGGATGAAAAACTGTTTTTT. Translating gives CSARGDEKLFF.

Points on this clonotype: A read error is possible here, since a much larger clone lies one base away. Here the CDR3 DNA reads TGTGCCAGCACCATAACGGGGTGGGACACTGAAGATTTCTTT. Amino acid sequence: CASTITGWDTEDFF. This chain joins TRBV12-3 or TRBV12-4 and TRBJ1-1; perhaps TRBD1 as D (6 bases). This CDR3 comprises 14 residues.

This clonotype was seen only a few times. The chain has TRBV29-1 and TRBJ1-2, with 8 bases fitting TRBD1. The V segment lost 6 bases and the J segment 3 bases; nucleotides outside the gene matches: 6. From germline, CDR1 is SQVTM and CDR2 ANQGSEA. The CDR3 spans 13 residues. The CDR3 sequence: CSVVDRGDYGYTF. The CDR3 region has the DNA TGCAGCGTCGTTGACAGGGGTGACTATGGCTACACCTTC.

CDR3 region: CASSYSSGGGGYGYTF. The CDR3 bases are TGTGCCAGCAGTTACTCGTCGGGGGGGGGCGGCTATGGCTACACCTTC. The rearrangement joins TRBV6-5 to TRBJ1-2; perhaps TRBD1 as D (6 bases). With 0 bases removed from V and 4 bases from J, the gap between germline ends came to 15 bases. Germline values: CDR1 MNHEY, CDR2 SVGAGI. CDR3 length: 16 residues.

Ten or more counts support this clonotype. The rearrangement joins TRBV5-1 to TRBJ2-5; 7 nucleotides match TRBD2. The junction had 16 bases not matched to a gene; V was cut back by 0 bases and J by 5 bases. Germline V CDR1 and CDR2: SGHRS, YFSETQ. CDR3 length equals 18 residues. The CDR3 DNA is TGCGCCAGCAGCTTGGCCGGAATAGGTCTAGCGGAGCTCGAGACCCAGTACTTC. As protein: CASSLAGIGLAELETQYF.

This clonotype was seen many times. The gene calls are TRBV5-1 and TRBJ2-5; D is tentatively TRBD1 or TRBD2 (5 bases each). CDR1 SGHRS and CDR2 YFSETQ come from the germline V gene. The CDR3 consists of 14 residues. The V gene lost 3 bases and the J gene lost 3 bases, with 12 bases spanning the gap. The CDR3 nucleotides read TGCGCCAGCAGCTCTTGGGGGTATGAAGAGACCCAGTACTTC. It yields the protein CASSSWGYEETQYF. The whole variable domain, filled in from reference TRBV5-1 and TRBJ2-5, reads KAGVTQTPRYLIKTRGQQVTLSCSPISGHRSVSWYQQTPGQGLQFLFEYFSETQRNKGNFPGRFSGRQFSNSRSEMNVSTLELGDSALYLCASSSWGYEETQYFGPGTRLLVL.

The chain carries TRBV20-1 and TRBJ2-1; 9 bases are shared with TRBD2. From germline, CDR1 is DFQATT and CDR2 SNEGSKA (reference sequence). CDR3 length: 13 residues. Germline trimming cut 7 bases from V and 5 bases from J; bases unmatched to any gene: 6. As DNA, the CDR3 is TGCAGTGTGGCGGGAGGGCCCAACAATGAGCAGTTCTTC. It translates to CSVAGGPNNEQFF.

This clonotype has just a few counts. The CDR3 coding sequence is TGCGCCAGCAGCCTTTCTAGCGGAGTCCAAGAGACCCAGTACTTC. Translated, it gives CASSLSSGVQETQYF. The chain couples TRBV5-1 to TRBJ2-5; 7 nucleotides align to TRBD2. V dropped 4 bases and J dropped 1; count of bases not matched to a gene: 7. The germline V gene has CDR1 SGHRS and CDR2 YFSETQ. CDR3 length: 15 residues.

With regard to this clonotype: A single base separates this from a much larger clone, so it may be a read error. The chain combines TRBV9 with TRBJ2-7; 9 nucleotides agree with TRBD1. The CDR3 extends over 15 amino acids. Germline loops: CDR1 SGDLS, CDR2 YYNGEE. V lost 4 bases, J lost 3 bases, and 8 bases stayed unmatched. This CDR3 is CASSPMTGGLYEQYF. DNA for the CDR3: TGTGCCAGCAGCCCAATGACAGGGGGACTCTACGAGCAGTACTTC.

This chain connects TRBV7-9 to TRBJ1-6; TRBD1 might be the D (5 bases). V was pared by 0 bases and J by 11 bases, with 8 bases between. Germline CDR1 reads SEHNR; CDR2 reads FQNEAQ (reference sequence). The CDR3 consists of 13 residues. The CDR3 DNA is TGTGCCAGCAGCTTAGCGGGGGTTACACCCCTCCACTTT. This translates into CASSLAGVTPLHF.

The chain uses TRBV6-2 or TRBV6-3 and TRBJ2-1, with a possible D match to TRBD2 (5 bases). V lost 6 bases, J lost 0 bases, and 9 bases lay in between. There are 14 residues in the CDR3. Germline CDR1 is MNHEY and CDR2 is SVGEGT. As DNA, the CDR3 is TGTGCCAGCAGAGGAGGCAGCTCCTACAATGAGCAGTTCTTC. Translated, it gives CASRGGSSYNEQFF.

Only a few counts were recorded for this clonotype. The CDR3 DNA reads TGCGCCAGCAGCCAATCGGGACAGCCCACCGGGGAGCTGTTTTTT. It specifies CASSQSGQPTGELFF. The V gene is TRBV5-1, the J gene TRBJ2-2; TRBD1 agrees at 7 bases. V was clipped by 4 bases and J by 4 bases; unmatched bases: 7. Per germline, CDR1 SGHRS and CDR2 YFSETQ. The CDR3 is 15 amino acids.

V is TRBV12-3 or TRBV12-4 and J is TRBJ2-3; 8 bases fit TRBD1. After removal of 5 bases from V and 4 bases from J, the junction contained 8 bases not matched to a gene. CDR3 length: 15 amino acids. Here the CDR3 DNA reads TGTGCCAGCAGTCTCGACTCGACAGGGGCAGATACGCAGTATTTT. Its protein product is CASSLDSTGADTQYF.

This clonotype was seen repeatedly, ten times or more. The chain uses TRBV10-3 and TRBJ2-1, with D tentatively TRBD2 (5 bases). The germline CDR1 and CDR2 sequences are ENHRY and SYGVKD. The V end was cut by 3 bases, the J end by 5 bases, with 11 bases between. The CDR3 extends over 14 amino acids. CDR3 DNA: TGTGCCATCAGTGATTCGCGGGTAGACAATGAGCAGTTCTTC. This gives the protein CAISDSRVDNEQFF.

This clonotype was counted between two and nine times. The chain recombines TRBV7-6 with TRBJ2-1; D possibly corresponds to TRBD2 (6 bases). Trimming left V 5 bases short and J 13 bases short, with 15 bases between. Germline CDR1 reads SGHVS; CDR2 reads FNYEAQ. CDR3 length: 12 residues. CDR3 sequence reads: CASSLGDFRQFF. The CDR3, as DNA: TGTGCCAGCAGCCTTGGGGACTTTAGACAGTTCTTC.

This clonotype has ten or more counts. V is TRBV7-2 and J is TRBJ2-7, with TRBD1 as a possible D gene (6 bases). With 0 bases removed from V and 2 bases from J, the gap between germline ends came to 11 bases. The CDR3 length is 15 residues. CDR1 is SGHTA and CDR2 is FQGNSA in the germline V gene. The CDR3 sequence: CASSLAGQTTYEQYF. CDR3 bases: TGTGCCAGCAGCTTAGCCGGACAGACAACCTACGAGCAGTACTTC.

This clonotype occurred a few times. This sequence joins TRBV12-3 or TRBV12-4 and TRBJ1-4, with D unclear. Between the trimmed V and J ends, which lost 6 bases and 9 bases, there was a span of 20 bases. The CDR3 has 15 residues. CDR3 DNA sequence: TGTGCCAGCAGAACTTTAGAGCCCCAAGATCAAAAACTGTTTTTT. Residues: CASRTLEPQDQKLFF.